This TCR beta chain was captured by sequencing in a study of beta chain features in type 1 diabetes. Comment on this clone: Antigen specificity is unknown.

General study points: PCR might favor shorter templates, but any such skew would affect patients and controls equally. In all four CD4+ subsets, TCRB CDR3 length was significantly, moderately reduced in type 1 diabetes.

A heparinised blood draw that averaged about 116 mL was obtained once from each donor. Via the markers CD45RO/CCR7/CD25/CD127/CD95/CD27, stem cell-like memory, regulatory, central memory and naive CD4+ cells were sorted. Reverse transcribing all isolated RNA meant expressed TCRB transcripts were sequenced. Only in-frame clones appear in the TCRdb table, and some are missing; sequencing was by immunoSEQ multiplex PCR. The sample has 25,000 to 30,000 clones; around three fifths are singletons. The receptor comes from a woman under 40 with type 1 diabetes. The source material was Tregs from blood.

The CDR3 nucleotides read TGTGCCATCAGTGTATTCACTAGCGGGATTAATGAGCAGTTCTTC. Translated, it gives CAISVFTSGINEQFF. The chain couples TRBV10-3 to TRBJ2-1; 10 nucleotides agree with TRBD2. The trim removed 4 bases at V and 7 bases at J, leaving 7 bases unmatched. The CDR3 is 15 residues long. The V gene's germline CDR1 is ENHRY and CDR2 SYGVKD.